The clone carrying this T cell receptor beta chain was counted a few times. Its specificity is not known. This CDR3 has 14 amino acids. Germline V gives CDR1 SNHLY, CDR2 FYNNEI. Trimming removed 5 bases from V and 4 bases from J; junction bases left unmatched: 5. These data are taken from a study of early T cells in non-severe SARS-CoV-2 infection. For the study at large: Chains from this unsorted whole-blood bulk RNA could not be paired. Whole-study findings and limits: Lookups in VDJdb leaned toward anti-spike CD8 responses and missed private and CD4 specificities.

The protocol attached unique molecular identifiers to individual cDNA molecules. TCRdb recomputed calls from the 5' RACE reads with MiXCR, one row per CDR3 protein. This sample has about 83,000 distinct CDR3 sequences, with over 9.5% found just once. This receptor was obtained from an adult who was a healthcare worker with PCR-confirmed SARS-CoV-2 infection or an uninfected control (not recorded which). The V call is TRBV2, the J call TRBJ2-5; TRBD1 agrees at 9 bases. The specimen was whole blood, collected at baseline. CDR3 region: CASSLGTGIETQYF. CDR3 in DNA: TGTGCCAGCAGTCTGGGGACAGGGATAGAGACCCAGTACTTC.